This TCR beta chain was captured in a study of T cells in women clearing cervical HPV infection. Across the study: Donors had HPV16-related CIN3 or worse; 2 had invasive cancer.

This CDR3 spans 15 amino acids. Trimming at V came to 0 bases and at J to 5 bases, leaving 7 bases not matched to a gene. The germline V gene has CDR1 SGHRS and CDR2 YFSETQ. Of note for this clone: Its specificity is unknown. Sequencing ends 3 residues short of the CDR3 end; the germline J gene provides the rest.

Repertoires were generated with immunoSEQ multiplex PCR, while TCRdb's copy carries only in-frame clones and drops some. The table lists fewer than 25,000 clones. General study points: It is unknown whether associations predate infection; no effector/memory or HPV-specific sorting. Unknown T-cell numbers per sample may underlie the richness differences. Controls had more TRBV6-7 (approximately 0.16%) than cases (about 0.11%).

The specimen was blood buffy coat. The TCR originated in a woman between 18 and 70 years old with a cervical HPV16 infection that either progressed to CIN3+ or cleared (not recorded which). The V gene is TRBV5-1, the J gene TRBJ1-2; the match to TRBD1 covers 7 bases. The CDR3 protein is CASSLGQGWEYGYTF. The part of the CDR3 DNA that was read is TGCGCCAGCAGCTTGGGACAGGGATGGGAATATGGC.